The 26 T cell receptor beta chains below were found in one sample sequenced in a study of cytomegalovirus exposure and HLA in healthy donors. The primer mix had 60 Vbeta and 13 Jbeta primers. Assay used: immunoSEQ multiplex PCR; TCRdb lists only in-frame clones, some missing. The repertoire holds around 70,000 clones, with around 69% as singletons. The specimen sequenced was PBMCs. The receptors derive from a human donor in good health.

The CDR3 loop is CASSPGTGPSTDTQYF. The CDR3 DNA reads as TGTGCCAGCAGTCCCGGGACAGGCCCTAGCACAGATACGCAGTATTTT. The gene calls are TRBV5-6 and TRBJ2-3; TRBD1 aligns across 8 bases. The CDR3 length is 16 residues. In germline, CDR1 is SGHDT, CDR2 YYEEEE. V shed 5 bases and J 0 bases; nucleotides not matched to a gene: 8. The full variable domain, with the rest looked up from reference TRBV5-6 and TRBJ2-3, is DAGVTQSPTHLIKTRGQQVTLRCSPKSGHDTVSWYQQALGQGPQFIFQYYEEEERQRGNFPDRFSGHQFPNYSSELNVNALLLGDSALYLCASSPGTGPSTDTQYFGPGTRLTVL.

The chain is built from TRBV4-1 and TRBJ1-1; TRBD1 might be the D (5 bases). Trimming took 0 bases from V and 4 from J, leaving 18 bases between them. Germline V gene lookup returns CDR1 MGHRA and CDR2 YSYEKL. There are 17 residues in the CDR3. CDR3 DNA sequence: TGCGCCAGCAGCCAAGATGAGTGGGGAGGGGAGATCACTGAAGCTTTCTTT. This codes for CASSQDEWGGEITEAFF.

This clone was found once. The chain carries TRBV27 and TRBJ1-1; tentatively, D is TRBD1 (6 bases). The CDR3 loop spans 12 amino acids. CDR1 is MNHEY, CDR2 SMNVEV, per germline (reference sequence). Trimming removed 6 bases at V and 9 bases at J, with 14 bases between. The CDR3: CASREGQLKAFF. In nucleotides, the CDR3 is TGTGCCAGCAGAGAGGGACAATTAAAAGCTTTCTTT.

The chain combines TRBV5-4 with TRBJ1-1; D unresolved. CDR3 size: 15 residues. The V gene lost 7 bases and the J gene lost 2 bases, with 18 bases spanning the gap. Germline CDR1 reads SGHNT; CDR2 reads YYREEE (reference sequence). CDR3 amino acids: CASRRGLALNTEAFF. In DNA, the CDR3 is TGTGCCAGCCGCCGAGGTTTGGCCCTTAACACTGAAGCTTTCTTT.

This rearrangement joins TRBV18 to TRBJ2-1; the D is unclear. With 5 bases removed from V and 0 bases from J, the gap between germline ends came to 11 bases. The germline CDR1 and CDR2 sequences are KGHSH and LQKENI. This CDR3 comprises 15 residues. The CDR3 DNA reads as TGTGCCAGCTCAGCCTCAATGAGCTCCTACAATGAGCAGTTCTTC. Residues: CASSASMSSYNEQFF.

This clone was seen a single time. CDR3 bases: TGTGCCAGCAGCAAAGGGGGTACGAACACCGGGGAGCTGTTTTTT. The encoded protein is CASSKGGTNTGELFF. The J gene is TRBJ2-2, the V gene TRBV11-2; the D gene is possibly TRBD1 (6 bases). Trimming removed 5 bases at V and 0 bases at J, with 10 bases between. Germline-derived CDR1 and CDR2 are SGHAT and FQNNGV. There are 15 residues in the CDR3. The full variable domain, with the rest looked up from reference TRBV11-2 and TRBJ2-2, is EAGVAQSPRYKIIEKRQSVAFWCNPISGHATLYWYQQILGQGPKLLIQFQNNGVVDDSQLPKDRFSAERLKGVDSTLKIQPAKLEDSAVYLCASSKGGTNTGELFFGEGSRLTVL.

This clone was picked up a small number of times. CDR3 sequence reads: CASREYSNQPQHF. CDR3 DNA: TGTGCCAGCAGGGAGTATAGCAATCAGCCCCAGCATTTT. The rearrangement links TRBV6-5 to TRBJ1-5; unclear D gene. Germline V gives CDR1 MNHEY, CDR2 SVGAGI. This CDR3 region has 13 residues. V was clipped by 6 bases and J by 0 bases, with 6 bases between them.

This chain uses TRBV2 with TRBJ1-3, with D tentatively TRBD1 (5 bases). V was cut by 0 bases and J by 0 bases, with 9 bases left in between. Germline CDR1 and CDR2: SNHLY and FYNNEI. The CDR3 spans 16 residues. The CDR3 region is CASSEAGTHSGNTIYF. DNA for the CDR3: TGTGCCAGCAGTGAAGCGGGGACTCACTCTGGAAACACCATATATTTT.

This clone was seen only once. The rearrangement uses TRBV6-1 and TRBJ2-7; maybe TRBD1 (5 bases). The length of the CDR3 is 14 residues. Trimming shortened V by 6 bases and J by 0 bases, and 12 bases separated the two germline ends. Germline assignment: CDR1 MNHNS and CDR2 SASEGT. The CDR3 loop reads CASRPMTASYEQYF. The CDR3 DNA is TGTGCCAGCAGACCTATGACAGCCTCCTACGAGCAGTACTTC.

This chain uses TRBV9 with TRBJ2-5; 7 bases are a match to TRBD1. The trim removed 4 bases at V and 4 bases at J, leaving 7 bases unmatched. The germline V gene encodes CDR1 SGDLS and CDR2 YYNGEE. The CDR3 runs to 14 residues. CDR3 in amino acids: CASSSAGTVETQYF. Written as DNA, the CDR3 is TGTGCCAGCAGCTCCGCCGGGACAGTAGAGACCCAGTACTTC.

This chain joins TRBV28 and TRBJ1-2; D is uncertain. The CDR3 length is 12 residues. CDR1 and CDR2 from the germline V gene are MDHEN and SYDVKM. Trimming removed 3 bases at V and 5 bases at J, with 7 bases between. The CDR3 region is CASSFQAYGYTF. CDR3 DNA: TGTGCCAGCAGTTTTCAGGCTTATGGCTACACCTTC.

The V gene is TRBV5-5, the J gene TRBJ1-2, with 9 bases aligning to TRBD1. The CDR3 sequence is 13 residues long. Losses at the gene ends were 3 bases for V and 7 bases for J; bases not matched to a gene: 4. CDR1 is SGHKS, CDR2 YYEKEE, per germline (reference sequence). The CDR3 region is CASSSGTGFGYTF. The CDR3 DNA is TGTGCCAGCAGCTCCGGGACAGGGTTTGGCTACACCTTC. The variable domain in full, completed from reference TRBV5-5 and TRBJ1-2, reads DAGVTQSPTHLIKTRGQQVTLRCSPISGHKSVSWYQQVLGQGPQFIFQYYEKEERGRGNFPDRFSARQFPNYSSELNVNALLLGDSALYLCASSSGTGFGYTFGSGTRLTVV.

The chain is built from TRBV6-6 and TRBJ2-1; 12 bases are shared with TRBD2. The CDR3 sequence is 14 residues long. Germline loops: CDR1 MNHNY, CDR2 SVGAGI (reference sequence). With V trimmed by 8 bases and J by 7 bases, 6 bases remained unmatched. In nucleotides, the CDR3 is TGTGCCAGCTGCCGGACTAGCGGGATAAATGAGCAGTTCTTC. This gives the protein CASCRTSGINEQFF.

The chain combines TRBV6-1 with TRBJ2-1; 8 bases line up with TRBD1. Germline V lookup: CDR1 MNHNS, CDR2 SASEGT. J was trimmed by 5 bases and V by 4 bases; bases with no gene match: 10. The CDR3 is 16 residues long. Here the CDR3 DNA reads TGTGCCAGCAGTGCAACGCAGGGGGCTAGGAACAATGAGCAGTTCTTC. Translated: CASSATQGARNNEQFF.

This clone was seen only once. The chain has TRBV5-4 and TRBJ2-1; 13 nucleotides match TRBD2. The CDR3 is made up of 13 amino acids. Trimming at V came to 4 bases and at J to 14 bases, leaving 6 bases not matched to a gene. Germline V gene lookup returns CDR1 SGHNT and CDR2 YYREEE (reference sequence). CDR3 amino acids: CASSDGLAGDKFF. CDR3 DNA sequence: TGTGCCAGCAGCGACGGACTAGCGGGAGACAAGTTCTTC.

This chain's CDR3 is CASTEGGARGYTF. CDR3 bases: TGTGCCAGCACCGAGGGGGGGGCGCGGGGCTACACCTTC. The chain recombines TRBV2 with TRBJ1-2, with D perhaps TRBD1 (6 bases). V was clipped by 7 bases and J by 8 bases, with 17 bases between them. Germline V gene lookup returns CDR1 SNHLY and CDR2 FYNNEI. The CDR3 contains 13 residues.

This chain joins TRBV28 and TRBJ1-2; 12 bases align to TRBD1. Per the germline V gene, CDR1 is MDHEN and CDR2 is SYDVKM. This CDR3 region has 18 residues. Trimming at V came to 5 bases and at J to 5 bases, leaving 15 bases not matched to a gene. The CDR3 spells CASSPRPGTGGFAYGYTF. In DNA, the CDR3 is TGTGCCAGCAGTCCTCGTCCCGGGACAGGGGGCTTCGCGTATGGCTACACCTTC.

This chain connects TRBV4-1 to TRBJ1-2, with TRBD1 as a possible D gene (5 bases). Trimming removed 4 bases at V and 8 bases at J, with 17 bases between. The CDR3 length is 14 residues. CDR1 and CDR2 from the germline V gene are MGHRA and YSYEKL. The CDR3 sequence is CASSPVWEEGGYTF. The DNA for the CDR3 is TGCGCCAGCAGCCCAGTCTGGGAGGAGGGGGGCTACACCTTC.

The chain couples TRBV5-6 to TRBJ2-1, with TRBD1 matching over 9 bases. CDR3 size: 15 residues. V shed 1 base and J 3 bases; nucleotides not matched to a gene: 2. Germline V gene sequence: CDR1 SGHDT, CDR2 YYEEEE. CDR3 in amino acids: CASSLLGQGYNEQFF. The CDR3 DNA is TGTGCCAGCAGCTTGTTGGGACAGGGCTACAATGAGCAGTTCTTC.

V gene TRBV7-8 combines with J gene TRBJ2-3; 7 nucleotides match TRBD1. The CDR3 runs 15 residues. V was pared by 5 bases and J by 2 bases, with 7 bases of the junction left unmatched. The germline V gene encodes CDR1 SGHVS and CDR2 FQNEAQ. CDR3 DNA: TGTGCCAGCAGCGGCCGGGACAGAGACACAGATACGCAGTATTTT. Encoded protein: CASSGRDRDTDTQYF.

V is TRBV16 and J is TRBJ1-4, with D hard to call. V lost 3 bases and J lost 0, with 14 bases in between. In germline, CDR1 is KGHSY, CDR2 FQNENV. The CDR3 consists of 17 residues. The CDR3 DNA sequence: TGTGCCAGCAGCCACCCCCTGGGAGAGGCAACTAATGAAAAACTGTTTTTT. This codes for CASSHPLGEATNEKLFF.

Comment on this clone: The identical CDR3 is also encoded by other nucleotide sequences in the sample. This chain connects TRBV6-5 to TRBJ1-1, with unresolved D. Looked up from germline, CDR1 is MNHEY and CDR2 is SVGAGI. This CDR3 is 13 amino acids long. V gave up 4 bases and J gave up 5 bases, with 11 bases separating them. CDR3 region: CASSSPPGTEAFF. CDR3 bases: TGTGCCAGCAGTTCCCCCCCGGGGACTGAAGCTTTCTTT.

J is TRBJ2-7 and V is TRBV19; TRBD1 matches 9 bases. The CDR3 sequence is 15 residues long. V lost 8 bases and J lost 1; bases outside the gene matches: 9. The germline V gene encodes CDR1 LNHDA and CDR2 SQIVND (reference sequence). CDR3 nucleotides: TGTGCCAGTTCCCCCGGGACAGGGTTGTCCTACGAGCAGTACTTC. Protein: CASSPGTGLSYEQYF.

This clone was picked up a small number of times. The chain uses TRBV5-4 and TRBJ2-5, with 15 bases lining up with TRBD2. V gave up 4 bases and J gave up 2 bases; unmatched junction bases: 9. CDR3 length: 18 amino acids. Germline V lookup: CDR1 SGHNT, CDR2 YYREEE (reference sequence). This CDR3 is CASSRRTSGRVGQETQYF. In nucleotides, the CDR3 is TGTGCCAGCAGCCGACGGACTAGCGGGAGGGTAGGACAAGAGACCCAGTACTTC.

The V call is TRBV15, the J call TRBJ1-4; 11 nucleotides agree with TRBD1. The CDR3 length is 14 residues. V shed 5 bases and J 7 bases; nucleotides not matched to a gene: 3. CDR1 LNHNV and CDR2 YYDKDF come from the germline V gene (reference sequence). The CDR3 coding sequence is TGTGCCACCAGCCAGGACAGGGGGCCTGAAAAACTGTTTTTT. It translates to CATSQDRGPEKLFF.

Regarding this clone: The same CDR3 can be traced to other DNA sequences in this sample. The gene calls are TRBV5-1 and TRBJ2-3; D is undetermined. V gave up 4 bases and J gave up 0 bases, with 12 bases separating them. From germline, CDR1 is SGHRS and CDR2 YFSETQ. This CDR3 comprises 15 residues. CDR3: CASSPDTSSTDTQYF. For the CDR3, the DNA is TGCGCCAGCAGCCCCGACACCTCAAGCACAGATACGCAGTATTTT.